This T cell receptor beta chain derives from a study of a mutant IDH1 vaccine in newly diagnosed glioma. Study at large: Patients got their first vaccination 4-6 weeks after radiotherapy alone, or with temozolomide cycles.

Here immunoSEQ multiplex PCR was the method, and the copy in TCRdb shows in-frame clones only, minus some. The sample carries roughly 21,000 clones, 84% recorded once. Time point described: week 47, end of study. Each dose of the vaccine consisted of 300 ug of mutant IDH1 20-mer peptide, with topical imiquimod. There were eight vaccinations for patients, given in weeks 1, 3, 5, 7, 11, 15, 19 and 23. New WHO grade 3 or 4 IDH1-mutant, ATRX-lost astrocytomas were present in all donors. Details on this clone: Its antigen remains unknown.

V lost 3 bases to trimming and J lost 0 bases; unmatched junction nucleotides: 5. The CDR3 length is 15 residues. Germline V gene sequence: CDR1 SGHRS, CDR2 YFSETQ. The clonotype originates from a man in his forties with glioma. This specimen was PBMCs, taken from a glioma patient whose treatment included an IDH1 peptide vaccine. The gene calls are TRBV5-1 and TRBJ1-1, with 7 bases identical to TRBD1. The CDR3 DNA reads TGCGCCAGCAGCTCGGGACAGCCCATGAACACTGAAGCTTTCTTT. It translates to CASSSGQPMNTEAFF.